This paragraph reports one TCR beta chain. V was clipped by 3 bases and J by 0 bases, with 4 bases between them. The CDR3 has 13 amino acids. Germline assignment: CDR1 SGDLS and CDR2 YYNGEE. The entry originates in a study of OX40 agonist ivuxolimab in advanced cancers. TCRdb keeps only in-frame clones here, not all; method: immunoSEQ multiplex PCR. Among some 50,000 clones listed, approximately 82% were seen once. The sequences come from CD4+ or CD8+ T cells sorted from blood, collected in a trial of the OX40 agonist ivuxolimab. The sequence was obtained from an adult with an advanced solid tumor such as melanoma, head and neck, liver or kidney cancer. The chain has TRBV9 and TRBJ2-4; D gene uncertain. The CDR3 sequence is CASSGVAKNIQYF. The CDR3 DNA reads TGTGCCAGCAGCGGGGTAGCCAAAAACATTCAGTACTTC.